These T cell receptor beta chains were read from a single sample in a study of blood T cell repertoires in COVID-19. The assay was immunoSEQ multiplex PCR, and TCRdb's table has in-frame clones only and misses some. The profile shows roughly 34,000 clones, about 85% of them singletons. Sequencing was performed on peripheral blood. The receptors originated from a woman aged 80 or older with active or convalescent COVID-19. Each CDR3 is given with its conserved first and last residue. A D gene is named only where the DNA matches it firmly. Clone size appears in some rows only: once, few, many, or a class for an expanded clone.

J gene: TRBJ1-3; clone size: few; D gene: .; V gene: TRBV5-6; CDR3 protein: CASSLVQGSGNTIYF; CDR3 DNA: TGTGCCAGCAGCTTGGTTCAGGGCTCTGGAAACACCATATATTTT
J gene: TRBJ1-6; clone size: .; D gene: .; V gene: TRBV25-1; CDR3 protein: CASRGGGIHNSPLHF; CDR3 DNA: TGTGCCAGCCGCGGCGGAGGGATCCATAATTCACCCCTCCACTTT
J gene: TRBJ1-1; clone size: .; D gene: .; V gene: TRBV2; CDR3 protein: CASSEIEQGATEAFF; CDR3 DNA: TGTGCCAGCAGTGAGATAGAACAGGGTGCCACTGAAGCTTTCTTT
J gene: TRBJ1-1; clone size: .; D gene: .; V gene: TRBV29-1; CDR3 protein: CSGEDGGRAAFF; CDR3 DNA: TGCAGCGGGGAAGATGGCGGGCGGGCAGCTTTCTTT
J gene: TRBJ1-1; clone size: .; D gene: TRBD1; V gene: TRBV29-1; CDR3 protein: CSAETGTNTEAFF; CDR3 DNA: TGCAGCGCCGAGACAGGGACGAACACTGAAGCTTTCTTT
J gene: TRBJ1-3; clone size: .; D gene: .; V gene: TRBV19; CDR3 protein: CASSTPGESSGNTIYF; CDR3 DNA: TGTGCCAGTAGTACCCCAGGGGAGAGCTCTGGAAACACCATATATTTT
J gene: TRBJ1-1; clone size: .; D gene: .; V gene: TRBV6-5; CDR3 protein: CASTTSAGRGAFF; CDR3 DNA: TGTGCCAGCACCACCAGCGCGGGAAGGGGAGCTTTCTTT
J gene: TRBJ2-3; clone size: .; D gene: TRBD2; V gene: TRBV19; CDR3 protein: CASSGAGESTDTQYF; CDR3 DNA: TGTGCCAGTAGTGGAGCGGGGGAAAGCACAGATACGCAGTATTTT
J gene: TRBJ2-2; clone size: .; D gene: .; V gene: TRBV7-3; CDR3 protein: CASSLVAGVGELFF; CDR3 DNA: TGTGCCAGCAGCTTAGTAGCTGGAGTCGGGGAGCTGTTTTTT
J gene: TRBJ1-2; clone size: once; D gene: TRBD1; V gene: TRBV30; CDR3 protein: CAWSVTGTVYGYTF; CDR3 DNA: TGTGCCTGGAGTGTAACTGGGACAGTCTATGGCTACACCTTC
J gene: TRBJ1-1; clone size: .; D gene: .; V gene: TRBV18; CDR3 protein: CASSPPFREAFF; CDR3 DNA: TGTGCCAGCTCACCACCGTTCAGGGAAGCTTTCTTT
J gene: TRBJ2-1; clone size: .; D gene: .; V gene: TRBV4-1; CDR3 protein: CASSQEARVRGEQFF; CDR3 DNA: TGCGCCAGCAGCCAAGAGGCACGGGTCCGGGGTGAGCAGTTCTTC
J gene: TRBJ2-4; clone size: once; D gene: .; V gene: TRBV6-5; CDR3 protein: CASSPGTTAKNIQYF; CDR3 DNA: TGTGCCAGCAGTCCGGGGACAACGGCCAAAAACATTCAGTACTTC
J gene: TRBJ2-1; clone size: .; D gene: TRBD2; V gene: TRBV5-1; CDR3 protein: CASSFEAGGRNEQFF; CDR3 DNA: TGCGCCAGCAGCTTCGAAGCGGGGGGGCGCAATGAGCAGTTCTTC
J gene: TRBJ1-3; clone size: .; D gene: .; V gene: TRBV12-3/TRBV12-4; CDR3 protein: CASSFRGTNTIYF; CDR3 DNA: TGTGCCAGCAGTTTTAGGGGCACGAACACCATATATTTT
J gene: TRBJ1-4; clone size: .; D gene: TRBD1; V gene: TRBV27; CDR3 protein: CASRTWGTGDEKLFF; CDR3 DNA: TGTGCCAGCAGGACATGGGGGACAGGGGATGAAAAACTGTTTTTT
J gene: TRBJ1-5; clone size: once; D gene: TRBD1; V gene: TRBV6-6; CDR3 protein: CASADRGGNSNQPQHF; CDR3 DNA: TGTGCCAGCGCCGACAGGGGGGGAAATAGCAATCAGCCCCAGCATTTT
J gene: TRBJ1-5; clone size: once; D gene: .; V gene: TRBV5-1; CDR3 protein: CASSLFGDSNQPQHF; CDR3 DNA: TGCGCCAGCAGCTTGTTCGGAGATAGCAATCAGCCCCAGCATTTT
J gene: TRBJ1-6; clone size: once; D gene: .; V gene: TRBV5-4; CDR3 protein: CASSTVDSPLHF; CDR3 DNA: TGTGCCAGCAGCACGGTTGATTCACCCCTCCACTTT
J gene: TRBJ1-2; clone size: .; D gene: .; V gene: TRBV5-1; CDR3 protein: CASSLYGYAESDYTF; CDR3 DNA: TGCGCCAGCAGCTTGTACGGGTACGCAGAATCCGACTACACCTTC
J gene: TRBJ2-7; clone size: once; D gene: .; V gene: TRBV7-2; CDR3 protein: CASSLLARGNYEQYF; CDR3 DNA: TGTGCCAGCAGCTTATTGGCCAGGGGAAACTACGAGCAGTACTTC
J gene: TRBJ2-3; clone size: .; D gene: .; V gene: TRBV19; CDR3 protein: CASSAEGASTDTQYF; CDR3 DNA: TGTGCCAGTAGTGCGGAGGGGGCTAGCACAGATACGCAGTATTTT
J gene: TRBJ1-2; clone size: .; D gene: .; V gene: TRBV5-3; CDR3 protein: CARSPPQKNYGYTF; CDR3 DNA: TGTGCCAGAAGCCCCCCCCAGAAGAACTATGGCTACACCTTC
J gene: TRBJ2-3; clone size: .; D gene: TRBD2; V gene: TRBV27; CDR3 protein: CASSFRTSGGARDTQYF; CDR3 DNA: TGTGCCAGCAGTTTTCGGACTAGCGGGGGGGCCAGAGATACGCAGTATTTT
J gene: TRBJ2-2; clone size: .; D gene: .; V gene: TRBV6-6; CDR3 protein: CASSPGQNTGELFF; CDR3 DNA: TGTGCCAGCAGCCCCGGACAGAACACCGGGGAGCTGTTTTTT
J gene: TRBJ2-7; clone size: .; D gene: TRBD1; V gene: TRBV7-3; CDR3 protein: CASPRTGGVYEQYF; CDR3 DNA: TGTGCCAGCCCAAGGACAGGGGGGGTGTACGAGCAGTACTTC
J gene: TRBJ1-4; clone size: .; D gene: .; V gene: TRBV28; CDR3 protein: CASSGDMKFFF; CDR3 DNA: TGTGCCAGCAGCGGGGACATGAAGTTTTTTTTT
J gene: TRBJ1-5; clone size: .; D gene: TRBD1; V gene: TRBV7-9; CDR3 protein: CASSSRGVDRDRQPQHF; CDR3 DNA: TGTGCCAGCAGCTCCCGTGGGGTCGACAGGGACAGGCAGCCCCAGCATTTT
J gene: TRBJ2-2; clone size: .; D gene: TRBD2; V gene: TRBV7-2; CDR3 protein: CASSGGGSNTGELFF; CDR3 DNA: TGTGCCAGCAGCGGCGGGGGGTCGAACACCGGGGAGCTGTTTTTT
J gene: TRBJ2-7; clone size: .; D gene: TRBD1; V gene: TRBV18; CDR3 protein: CASSPDGTGGPYEQYF; CDR3 DNA: TGTGCCAGCTCACCGGACGGGACAGGAGGGCCCTACGAGCAGTACTTC
J gene: TRBJ2-2; clone size: .; D gene: TRBD1; V gene: TRBV11-2; CDR3 protein: CASSKQRTGGDTGELFF; CDR3 DNA: TGTGCCAGCTCGAAACAAAGGACAGGGGGCGACACCGGGGAGCTGTTTTTT
J gene: TRBJ2-1; clone size: .; D gene: TRBD2; V gene: TRBV4-1; CDR3 protein: CASSQGLAGNPRDEQFF; CDR3 DNA: TGCGCCAGCAGCCAAGGGCTAGCGGGGAACCCCAGGGATGAGCAGTTCTTC
J gene: TRBJ1-6; clone size: .; D gene: TRBD1; V gene: TRBV25-1; CDR3 protein: CASSEGSGAGGKYSPLHF; CDR3 DNA: TGTGCCAGCAGTGAAGGTTCAGGGGCAGGGGGCAAGTATTCACCCCTCCACTTT
J gene: TRBJ2-1; clone size: .; D gene: .; V gene: TRBV6-5; CDR3 protein: CASGPGRFSYNEQFF; CDR3 DNA: TGTGCCAGCGGCCCAGGGAGGTTTTCCTACAATGAGCAGTTCTTC
J gene: TRBJ1-6; clone size: .; D gene: TRBD1; V gene: TRBV5-6; CDR3 protein: CASSRGTGDNSPLHF; CDR3 DNA: TGTGCCAGCAGCCGAGGGACAGGGGATAATTCACCCCTCCACTTT
J gene: TRBJ2-1; clone size: once; D gene: .; V gene: TRBV18; CDR3 protein: CASSPEQGLGEQFF; CDR3 DNA: TGTGCCAGCTCACCGGAACAGGGTTTAGGTGAGCAGTTCTTC
J gene: TRBJ1-3; clone size: .; D gene: TRBD1; V gene: TRBV18; CDR3 protein: CASSSYRGPGNTIYF; CDR3 DNA: TGTGCCAGCTCATCATACAGGGGTCCCGGAAACACCATATATTTT
J gene: TRBJ1-5; clone size: .; D gene: .; V gene: TRBV27; CDR3 protein: CASSSNRAHQPQHF; CDR3 DNA: TGTGCCAGCAGCTCGAACAGGGCCCATCAGCCCCAGCATTTT
J gene: TRBJ1-5; clone size: once; D gene: TRBD1; V gene: TRBV18; CDR3 protein: CASSRQGDQPQHF; CDR3 DNA: TGTGCCAGCTCGCGACAGGGAGATCAGCCCCAGCATTTT
J gene: TRBJ2-7; clone size: .; D gene: .; V gene: TRBV7-5; CDR3 protein: CVRSSGYEQYF; CDR3 DNA: TGTGTCAGAAGCTCGGGCTACGAGCAGTACTTC
J gene: TRBJ1-1; clone size: .; D gene: TRBD1; V gene: TRBV5-6; CDR3 protein: CASSFRDRDTEAFF; CDR3 DNA: TGTGCCAGCAGCTTCCGGGACAGGGACACTGAAGCTTTCTTT
J gene: TRBJ2-7; clone size: .; D gene: .; V gene: TRBV6-5; CDR3 protein: CASSTDYEQYF; CDR3 DNA: TGTGCCAGCAGTACAGACTACGAGCAGTACTTC
J gene: TRBJ2-5; clone size: few; D gene: .; V gene: TRBV2; CDR3 protein: CASSEAGAPQETQYF; CDR3 DNA: TGTGCCAGCAGTGAAGCGGGGGCCCCCCAAGAGACCCAGTACTTC
J gene: TRBJ2-1; clone size: .; D gene: TRBD1; V gene: TRBV24-1; CDR3 protein: CATSKTGTGNDEQFF; CDR3 DNA: TGTGCCACCAGTAAAACCGGGACAGGGAACGATGAGCAGTTCTTC
J gene: TRBJ1-2; clone size: .; D gene: .; V gene: TRBV11-2; CDR3 protein: CASSLEQGLFYGYTF; CDR3 DNA: TGTGCCAGCAGCTTAGAGCAGGGCCTGTTCTATGGCTACACCTTC
J gene: TRBJ2-3; clone size: .; D gene: TRBD2; V gene: TRBV3-1/TRBV3-2; CDR3 protein: CASSQWRGVSTDTQYF; CDR3 DNA: TGTGCCAGCAGCCAATGGCGGGGGGTCTCGACAGATACGCAGTATTTT
J gene: TRBJ2-3; clone size: .; D gene: TRBD2; V gene: TRBV19; CDR3 protein: CASSIGGASGGRDTQYF; CDR3 DNA: TGTGCCAGTAGTATAGGAGGTGCTAGCGGGGGGAGGGATACGCAGTATTTT
J gene: TRBJ2-2; clone size: .; D gene: TRBD1; V gene: TRBV29-1; CDR3 protein: CSASGTGVTGELFF; CDR3 DNA: TGCAGTGCCTCCGGGACAGGGGTCACCGGGGAGCTGTTTTTT
J gene: TRBJ1-1; clone size: .; D gene: TRBD1; V gene: TRBV6-5; CDR3 protein: CASTPPGQGPTFF; CDR3 DNA: TGTGCCAGCACCCCTCCGGGACAGGGACCTACTTTCTTT
J gene: TRBJ1-6; clone size: once; D gene: .; V gene: TRBV7-2; CDR3 protein: CASSFLDRNNSPLHF; CDR3 DNA: TGTGCCAGCAGCTTTCTTGACAGGAATAATTCACCCCTCCACTTT
J gene: TRBJ1-1; clone size: .; D gene: TRBD1; V gene: TRBV28; CDR3 protein: CASRLFSGGREAFF; CDR3 DNA: TGTGCCAGCAGACTCTTCTCAGGGGGTAGGGAAGCTTTCTTT
J gene: TRBJ2-3; clone size: .; D gene: TRBD1; V gene: TRBV3-1/TRBV3-2; CDR3 protein: CASSPRQGVGDTQYF; CDR3 DNA: TGTGCCAGCAGCCCCAGACAGGGGGTAGGAGATACGCAGTATTTT
J gene: TRBJ2-3; clone size: few; D gene: .; V gene: TRBV30; CDR3 protein: CAWSVGAGTDTQYF; CDR3 DNA: TGTGCCTGGAGTGTAGGGGCAGGGACAGATACGCAGTATTTT
J gene: TRBJ2-1; clone size: .; D gene: TRBD2; V gene: TRBV4-1; CDR3 protein: CASSQVESLAGRGRYNEQFF; CDR3 DNA: TGCGCCAGCAGCCAAGTTGAGAGTCTAGCGGGGCGGGGGCGCTACAATGAGCAGTTCTTC
J gene: TRBJ2-1; clone size: once; D gene: .; V gene: TRBV12-3/TRBV12-4; CDR3 protein: CATAYNEQFF; CDR3 DNA: TGTGCTACAGCCTACAATGAGCAGTTCTTC
J gene: TRBJ2-3; clone size: .; D gene: TRBD2; V gene: TRBV6-6; CDR3 protein: CASSWTSGSYTQYF; CDR3 DNA: TGTGCCAGCAGCTGGACTAGCGGCTCTTATACGCAGTATTTT
J gene: TRBJ1-1; clone size: .; D gene: .; V gene: TRBV3-1/TRBV3-2; CDR3 protein: CASSQAPGGEAFF; CDR3 DNA: TGTGCCAGCAGCCAAGCCCCGGGGGGGGAAGCTTTCTTT
J gene: TRBJ1-2; clone size: .; D gene: TRBD1; V gene: TRBV5-8; CDR3 protein: CASSPILTGNGYTF; CDR3 DNA: TGTGCCAGCAGCCCCATTCTGACAGGGAATGGCTACACCTTC
J gene: TRBJ1-1; clone size: .; D gene: .; V gene: TRBV2; CDR3 protein: CASSAGTQYEAFF; CDR3 DNA: TGTGCCAGCAGCGCCGGGACACAATATGAAGCTTTCTTT
J gene: TRBJ2-2; clone size: .; D gene: .; V gene: TRBV30; CDR3 protein: CAWGEAGELFF; CDR3 DNA: TGTGCCTGGGGGGAGGCCGGGGAGCTGTTTTTT